These 8 T cell receptor beta chains share one sample of origin, sequenced in a study of blood T cell repertoires in COVID-19. The data were produced by immunoSEQ multiplex PCR, yet TCRdb's version contains in-frame clones alone and is incomplete. The sample shows 200,000 to 300,000 clones, 81% of them seen only once. The sequencing input was peripheral blood. Every receptor here comes from a woman older than 75 with COVID-19, enrolled during active disease.

This chain joins TRBV30 and TRBJ1-3; D remains unclear. The V end lost 0 bases, the J end lost 0 bases, and 6 bases lay between the germline ends. Per germline, CDR1 GTSNPN and CDR2 SVGIG (reference sequence). The CDR3 totals 14 residues. CDR3 in DNA: TGTGCCTGGAGTGTACCGGTCTCTGGAAACACCATATATTTT. It codes for CAWSVPVSGNTIYF.

J is TRBJ1-1 and V is TRBV3-1 (or the pseudogene TRBV3-2); 9 positions match TRBD1. The J segment lost 5 bases and the V segment lost 1 base, leaving 11 bases of the junction unmatched. The CDR3 extends over 17 amino acids. Germline CDR1 and CDR2: LGHDT and YNNKEL (reference sequence). The CDR3 nucleotides are TGTGCCAGCAGCCAAGTGAACAGGGGGCGGGGATGGACTGAAGCTTTCTTT. Its protein is CASSQVNRGRGWTEAFF.

The rearrangement uses TRBV9 and TRBJ1-1, with D unresolved. CDR3 length equals 13 residues. Germline V gene lookup returns CDR1 SGDLS and CDR2 YYNGEE. Deletions cut 4 bases from V and 6 bases from J, with 13 bases between. In nucleotides, the CDR3 is TGTGCCAGCAGCCCCTCCATGAGCTCTGAAGCTTTCTTT. Translated: CASSPSMSSEAFF.

The chain is built from TRBV5-1 and TRBJ1-6, with D possibly being TRBD1 (6 bases). The germline gives CDR1 SGHRS, CDR2 YFSETQ. This CDR3 has 13 amino acids. Trimming stripped 5 bases from V and 14 bases from J, with 17 bases between. The CDR3 loop is CASRGDTGRSLHF. The CDR3 DNA reads TGCGCCAGCAGAGGGGACACCGGACGCTCCCTCCACTTT.

The chain combines TRBV7-6 with TRBJ2-5; 11 bases agree with TRBD2. CDR1 is SGHVS and CDR2 is FNYEAQ in the germline V gene. The V and J ends lost 4 bases and 2 bases, in that order; junction bases with no gene match: 6. CDR3 length: 16 amino acids. CDR3 bases: TGTGCCAGCAGCTCCCCCCTAGCGGGAGGTCAAGAGACCCAGTACTTC. It translates to CASSSPLAGGQETQYF.

The V gene is TRBV6-6, the J gene TRBJ1-5; D is ambiguous. Germline V gene sequence: CDR1 MNHNY, CDR2 SVGAGI (reference sequence). The CDR3 runs to 14 residues. Between the trimmed V and J ends, which lost 3 bases and 0 bases, there was a span of 6 bases. In nucleotides, the CDR3 is TGTGCCAGCAGTTATAGTTATAGCAATCAGCCCCAGCATTTT. This sequence encodes CASSYSYSNQPQHF.

This clone was picked up a small number of times. The rearrangement links TRBV29-1 to TRBJ2-7; 12 bases map to TRBD1. The V gene end was trimmed by 3 bases and the J gene end by 3 bases; junction bases not matched to a gene: 9. The CDR3 has 16 residues. The germline CDR1 and CDR2 sequences are SQVTM and ANQGSEA. The CDR3 protein is CSVDGTGGEDFYEQYF. The CDR3 region has the DNA TGCAGCGTTGATGGGACAGGGGGCGAGGATTTCTACGAGCAGTACTTC.

The chain employs TRBV2 and TRBJ2-6; no clear D. CDR3 length equals 14 residues. Germline-derived CDR1 and CDR2 are SNHLY and FYNNEI. The germline V and J ends were trimmed by 7 bases and 0 bases, with 7 bases remaining between them. This CDR3 is CASIESSGANVLTF. The CDR3 DNA reads as TGTGCCAGCATAGAGAGCTCTGGGGCCAACGTCCTGACTTTC.